These 9 T cell receptor beta chains share one sample of origin, sequenced in a study of blood T cell repertoires in COVID-19. Profiled with immunoSEQ multiplex PCR; TCRdb holds only in-frame clones, not every one. This sample has around 170,000 clones, with about 74% found just once. The specimen sequenced was peripheral blood. Receptor source: a woman at least 80 years old with acute or convalescent COVID-19.

J is TRBJ2-7 and V is TRBV5-1, with 10 positions matching TRBD1. In germline, CDR1 is SGHRS, CDR2 YFSETQ. This CDR3 has 15 residues. V trimming: 3 bases; J trimming: 3 bases; junction bases outside the gene matches: 6. In nucleotides, the CDR3 is TGCGCCAGCAGCTCTACCGGGACAGGGGTCTACGAGCAGTACTTC. This encodes CASSSTGTGVYEQYF.

In this sample, this clone turned up a few times. V is TRBV5-1 and J is TRBJ2-7, with D possibly being TRBD2 (5 bases). The germline gives CDR1 SGHRS, CDR2 YFSETQ. The V and J ends lost 0 bases and 6 bases respectively, with 10 bases between them. The CDR3 loop spans 13 amino acids. CDR3 region: CASSLVSEGEQYF. The DNA of the CDR3 is TGCGCCAGCAGCTTGGTTAGTGAGGGCGAGCAGTACTTC.

V is TRBV6-2 or TRBV6-3 and J is TRBJ1-5; D remains ambiguous. The CDR3 loop spans 13 amino acids. Germline CDR1 MNHEY, CDR2 SVGEGT. The V and J ends lost 5 bases and 5 bases respectively, with 10 bases between them. CDR3 DNA sequence: TGTGCCAGCAGTACTCTGAGGGATCAGCCCCAGCATTTT. Translated, it gives CASSTLRDQPQHF.

This chain's CDR3 is CASSLGLAEFTDTQYF. In nucleotides, the CDR3 is TGCGCCAGCAGCTTGGGACTAGCGGAGTTCACAGATACGCAGTATTTT. The J gene is TRBJ2-3, the V gene TRBV5-1; 9 nucleotides line up with TRBD2. Germline V gene sequence: CDR1 SGHRS, CDR2 YFSETQ. The CDR3 loop spans 16 amino acids. V gave up 0 bases and J gave up 2 bases; unmatched junction bases: 4.

The genes are TRBV6-1 and TRBJ1-5, with 11 bases fitting TRBD1. This CDR3 region has 20 residues. The V gene end was trimmed by 2 bases and the J gene end by 0 bases; junction bases not matched to a gene: 12. Germline V lookup: CDR1 MNHNS, CDR2 SASEGT. The CDR3 reads CASSESRRGTGGGSNQPQHF. In DNA form, the CDR3 reads TGTGCCAGCAGTGAATCCCGGAGGGGGACAGGGGGAGGTAGCAATCAGCCCCAGCATTTT.

This rearrangement joins TRBV27 to TRBJ2-5, with D perhaps matching TRBD2 (5 bases). The CDR3 consists of 14 residues. Germline values: CDR1 MNHEY, CDR2 SMNVEV (reference sequence). Trimming stripped 3 bases from V and 4 bases from J, with 12 bases between. As DNA, the CDR3 is TGTGCCAGCAGTTTTTTCTCGGGGTCAGAGACCCAGTACTTC. Translated: CASSFFSGSETQYF.

The gene calls are TRBV27 and TRBJ2-1; D ambiguous. CDR1 MNHEY and CDR2 SMNVEV come from the germline V gene (reference sequence). V was cut by 0 bases and J by 6 bases, with 6 bases left in between. The CDR3 length is 13 residues. CDR3 sequence reads: CASSLSSRNEQFF. CDR3 DNA sequence: TGTGCCAGCAGTTTATCTTCCCGCAATGAGCAGTTCTTC.

This clone was counted at least ten times. The chain uses TRBV10-2 and TRBJ2-2; D possibly corresponds to TRBD2 (6 bases). Per germline, CDR1 WSHSY and CDR2 SAAADI. Trimming shortened V by 0 bases and J by 6 bases, and 14 bases separated the two germline ends. This CDR3 region has 16 residues. For the CDR3, the DNA is TGCGCCAGCAGTGAGTCGGGAGGAGCCTATGCCGGGGAGCTGTTTTTT. Its translation is CASSESGGAYAGELFF.

The rearrangement uses TRBV19 and TRBJ1-1; D unresolved. Trimming removed 3 bases from V and 0 bases from J, with 17 bases in between. This CDR3 is 17 amino acids long. CDR1 LNHDA and CDR2 SQIVND come from the germline V gene (reference sequence). CDR3 sequence (DNA): TGTGCCAGTAGTATCCGTTCCCGGAGGCGCATGAACACTGAAGCTTTCTTT. It encodes CASSIRSRRRMNTEAFF.